This TCR beta chain was captured by sequencing in a study of OX40 agonist ivuxolimab in advanced cancers. Broadly, across the study: Ivuxolimab was an agonistic, fully human IgG2 monoclonal antibody directed against OX40 (CD134), a costimulatory receptor. In the dose-escalation cohort, 65% to 85% of patients were male, and the mean age was roughly 56 years with a range of roughly 20 to 79. The paper describes the monotherapy dose-escalation part (N of about 57 patients) of the phase I trial of ivuxolimab. Patients were allowed to have had prior anti-PD-1, anti-PD-L1 or anti-CTLA-4 therapy, and approximately 39% of the dose-escalation patients had been treated with checkpoint inhibitors. Peripheral TCRbeta sequencing was intended to test whether TCR sequence diversity was altered and clonal T-cell expansion was caused by ivuxolimab. Partial responses occurred in three dose-escalation patients: two with cutaneous melanoma and one with hepatocellular carcinoma. Of the roughly 51 patients in dose escalation, some 19 had hepatocellular carcinoma, roughly 15 had melanoma, 9 had renal cell carcinoma and 9 had head and neck cancer. Intravenous ivuxolimab was administered to patients every 2 weeks at six dose levels: 0.01, 0.1, 0.3, 1.5, 3 and 10 mg/kg. The paper's findings and limits, for the study overall: At doses of 0.1 to 3.0 mg/kg, clonal expansion of both CD4+ and CD8+ blood T cells was observed from baseline to week 6. Low levels of normalized T-cell clonal expansion were also shown by some nonresponding patients. In the 0.1-3.0 mg/kg groups, partial responders had among the lowest normalized peripheral clonal expansion, particularly in CD8+ T cells. After ivuxolimab, expanded clones were on average more numerous among CD8+ T cells than among CD4+ T cells. Which antigens the clonally expanded peripheral T cells were specific for was not determined.

This clone showed up just a few times. Its recognized antigen is unknown. No base quality values were provided; no much bigger clone lies one nucleotide off. For sequencing of the TCRbeta CDR3 region, genomic DNA was extracted from the sorted cells. The immunoSEQ Assay was used to sequence the TCRbeta CDR3 regions. The immuneACCESS repertoire file appears here via TCRdb, limited to in-frame rearrangements. These files lack a portion of the clones; in checked studies, under half of the deficit traces to unresolved V genes, and the cause of the others is not known. For this sample the table gives about 45,000 clones, of which roughly 82% were detected only once. The top ten clonotypes cover around 2.6% of the sample. CDR1 and CDR2 (LGHNA, YNFKEQ) derive from the germline V gene. From the cysteine through the phenylalanine, the CDR3 covers 15 amino acids. The only DNA kept is the CDR3, 45 bases in frame from the first base. The junction shows trimming of 7 bases on V and 0 bases on J, and the gene matches do not reach 4 bases of it.

The trial excluded patients who had a history of autoimmune disease or who were on systemic immunosuppression. In every dose cohort, peripheral blood was drawn for TCR sequencing at baseline, cycle 4 day 1, and cycle 7 day 1. Samples were obtained from an open-label, multicenter, first-in-human phase I dose-escalation trial of ivuxolimab. The trial enrolled adults with locally advanced or metastatic head and neck squamous cell, hepatocellular, melanoma or renal cell carcinoma. Before TCR sequencing, CD4+ T cells and CD8+ T cells from peripheral blood were sorted into separate populations. Specimen: CD4+ or CD8+ T cells sorted from blood, collected in a trial of the OX40 agonist ivuxolimab. The chain joins TRBV4-2 to TRBJ2-3, and 10 junctional nucleotides match TRBD2. This receptor was taken from an adult with an advanced solid tumor such as melanoma, head and neck, liver or kidney cancer. The DNA sequence reads TGTGCCAGCACCATAGCGGGGGGAAGCACAGATACGCAGTATTTT. Its product reads: CASTIAGGSTDTQYF.